The rows below give T cell receptor beta chains drawn from one sample of a study of blood T cell repertoires in COVID-19. Libraries were prepared by immunoSEQ multiplex PCR; TCRdb keeps only in-frame clonotypes and omits some of them. Of approximately 210,000 clones listed, 82% were seen once; the top ten hold about 10%. The sequenced sample consisted of PBMCs or T cells enriched from blood (not recorded which). The source is a man aged 35-49 years who had recovered from COVID-19. Each CDR3 is given with its conserved first and last residue. Each record gives: J gene, D gene, clone size, V gene, CDR3 protein, CDR3 DNA. The D gene is left open where the match is weak. Size is stated for part of the rows, as once, few or many counts, or as a class when the clone is expanded.

j_call: TRBJ2-2
d_call: NA
clone_size: once
v_call: TRBV19
cdr3_aa: CASRGHMNTGELFF
cdr3_nt: TGTGCCAGTAGGGGACATATGAACACCGGGGAGCTGTTTTTT

j_call: TRBJ1-2
d_call: NA
clone_size: once
v_call: TRBV7-2
cdr3_aa: CASSRRYANYGYTF
cdr3_nt: TGTGCCAGCTCGCGGCGCTACGCGAACTATGGCTACACCTTC

j_call: TRBJ2-3
d_call: NA
clone_size: few
v_call: TRBV5-1
cdr3_aa: CASSWDTLTDTQYF
cdr3_nt: TGCGCCAGCAGCTGGGACACGCTCACAGATACGCAGTATTTT

j_call: TRBJ1-4
d_call: NA
clone_size: NA
v_call: TRBV18
cdr3_aa: CAGINRTNEKLFF
cdr3_nt: TGTGCCGGTATAAATAGAACTAATGAAAAACTGTTTTTT

j_call: TRBJ1-6
d_call: NA
clone_size: NA
v_call: TRBV4-3
cdr3_aa: CASSRGGSGSPLHF
cdr3_nt: TGCGCCAGCAGCCGGGGGGGAAGTGGTTCACCCCTCCACTTT

j_call: TRBJ1-1
d_call: NA
clone_size: NA
v_call: TRBV30
cdr3_aa: CAWRQGYMNTEAFF
cdr3_nt: TGTGCCTGGAGACAGGGATACATGAACACTGAAGCTTTCTTT

j_call: TRBJ2-5
d_call: NA
clone_size: NA
v_call: TRBV30
cdr3_aa: CAWNLDSQETQYF
cdr3_nt: TGTGCCTGGAACCTGGACAGTCAAGAGACCCAGTACTTC

j_call: TRBJ2-1
d_call: TRBD2
clone_size: NA
v_call: TRBV6-5
cdr3_aa: CASSYSGLAGANEQFF
cdr3_nt: TGTGCCAGCAGTTACTCTGGACTAGCGGGAGCAAATGAGCAGTTCTTC

j_call: TRBJ1-5
d_call: TRBD1
clone_size: NA
v_call: TRBV30
cdr3_aa: CAWTKQGSQPQHF
cdr3_nt: TGTGCCTGGACTAAACAGGGGAGCCAGCCCCAGCATTTT

j_call: TRBJ1-3
d_call: NA
clone_size: NA
v_call: TRBV28
cdr3_aa: CASMGQAGNTIYF
cdr3_nt: TGTGCCAGCATGGGACAAGCTGGAAACACCATATATTTT

j_call: TRBJ2-7
d_call: NA
clone_size: NA
v_call: TRBV30
cdr3_aa: CAYTSRGNEQYF
cdr3_nt: TGTGCTTATACTAGCCGCGGCAACGAGCAGTACTTC

j_call: TRBJ2-2
d_call: NA
clone_size: NA
v_call: TRBV18
cdr3_aa: CASSPEGTGELFF
cdr3_nt: TGTGCCAGCTCACCGGAGGGAACCGGGGAGCTGTTTTTT

j_call: TRBJ1-1
d_call: NA
clone_size: NA
v_call: TRBV18
cdr3_aa: CASSPRENTEAFF
cdr3_nt: TGTGCCAGCTCACCAAGAGAGAACACTGAAGCTTTCTTT

j_call: TRBJ2-7
d_call: TRBD1
clone_size: NA
v_call: TRBV4-3
cdr3_aa: CASSPSRGTGGTYEQYF
cdr3_nt: TGCGCCAGCAGCCCATCAAGAGGAACAGGGGGGACCTACGAGCAGTACTTC

j_call: TRBJ2-7
d_call: NA
clone_size: NA
v_call: TRBV6-1
cdr3_aa: CASSDVAGQYF
cdr3_nt: TGTGCCAGCAGTGACGTGGCGGGGCAGTACTTC

j_call: TRBJ2-1
d_call: NA
clone_size: once
v_call: TRBV4-3
cdr3_aa: CASSQNAGQYNEQFF
cdr3_nt: TGCGCCAGCAGCCAAAATGCAGGGCAGTACAATGAGCAGTTCTTC

j_call: TRBJ1-2
d_call: TRBD1
clone_size: NA
v_call: TRBV11-1
cdr3_aa: CASSSLGQGAYGYTF
cdr3_nt: TGTGCCAGCAGCTCTCTAGGACAGGGGGCTTATGGCTACACCTTC

j_call: TRBJ2-2
d_call: NA
clone_size: NA
v_call: TRBV5-1
cdr3_aa: CASSHIRLGNTGELFF
cdr3_nt: TGCGCCAGCAGCCATATCCGTCTCGGGAACACCGGGGAGCTGTTTTTT

j_call: TRBJ2-2
d_call: NA
clone_size: once
v_call: TRBV7-9
cdr3_aa: CASSFERGPNTGELFF
cdr3_nt: TGTGCCAGCAGCTTTGAAAGGGGCCCCAACACCGGGGAGCTGTTTTTT

j_call: TRBJ1-3
d_call: NA
clone_size: few
v_call: TRBV5-4
cdr3_aa: CASSLGAPGAGNTIYF
cdr3_nt: TGTGCCAGCAGCTTGGGCGCCCCGGGGGCTGGAAACACCATATATTTT